A selection of T cell receptor beta chains follows, all from one sample in a study of CD8 T cells in ankylosing spondylitis. TCRdb passed the 5' RACE reads through MiXCR, listing each CDR3 protein once. The sample carries approximately 240,000 distinct CDR3 sequences, roughly a tenth recorded once. Input material: blood, either unsorted or a sorted T cell fraction (not recorded which). The source of these receptors is a male donor with ankylosing spondylitis or in good health (not recorded which). The conserved cysteine and the conserved F or W are not part of the CDR3 here.

cdr3_aa j_call v_call
ASSQTGTTRLGKLF TRBJ1-4 TRBV7-2
ASSSDRGAEQY TRBJ2-7 TRBV11-2
ASSSTGLLYNEQF TRBJ2-1 TRBV7-2
ASSSAGISTEAF TRBJ1-1 TRBV5-4
ASSLDSFSEQF TRBJ2-1 TRBV7-2
ASSLAGQDGEQF TRBJ2-1 TRBV5-6
ASSSGQANTEAF TRBJ1-1 TRBV5-1
ATSGTRGISETQY TRBJ2-5 TRBV15
ASSHSYYSGTRDTGELF TRBJ2-2 TRBV3-1
ASSFYFGGITDTQY TRBJ2-3 TRBV5-1
AWSVDGGSNQSQH TRBJ1-5 TRBV30
ASSVSEGRTKETQY TRBJ2-5 TRBV9
ASRRDHNYGYT TRBJ1-2 TRBV2
ASRGLAENYNEQF TRBJ2-1 TRBV6-1
ASSITGSQETQY TRBJ2-5 TRBV19
ASSDNGAEQY TRBJ2-7 TRBV6-1
SGGGTDTQY TRBJ2-3 TRBV20-1
ASSPSGFEAF TRBJ1-1 TRBV4-1
ASSPDNQETQY TRBJ2-5 TRBV18
ASSQASGIAKNIQY TRBJ2-4 TRBV14
ASSVDGGGPQETQY TRBJ2-5 TRBV9
ASSLGGGSGTEAF TRBJ1-1 TRBV7-2
SASFPGDYGYT TRBJ1-2 TRBV20-1
ASTAFFRDTDYGYT TRBJ1-2 TRBV12-3/TRBV12-4
SARATGHEGGYT TRBJ1-2 TRBV20-1
SARSGNTGELF TRBJ2-2 TRBV20-1
SALGLINTGELF TRBJ2-2 TRBV29-1
ASSSGKGAWGYT TRBJ1-2 TRBV7-2
ASSLKYQGRAEAF TRBJ1-1 TRBV27
ASSPQQHGGTQY TRBJ2-3 TRBV3-1
ASSLSGLNTEAF TRBJ1-1 TRBV7-9
SARDSLREKLF TRBJ1-4 TRBV20-1
ASSAGPASSYNEQF TRBJ2-1 TRBV9
ASSILTGVNEQY TRBJ2-7 TRBV11-2
ASSYGQGIHGYT TRBJ1-2 TRBV27
AIRSTGELF TRBJ2-2 TRBV10-3
ASSYSRGDEAF TRBJ1-1 TRBV6-5
ASRGAGELF TRBJ2-2 TRBV3-1
ASSPPGTENGYT TRBJ1-2 TRBV18
ASSHLGDSKAQH TRBJ1-5 TRBV3-1
AIEGDGEAF TRBJ1-1 TRBV10-3
ASSAIGAGGYGYT TRBJ1-2 TRBV3-1
ASSRLGQPMNTEAF TRBJ1-1 TRBV19
ASSLEVAGELF TRBJ2-2 TRBV7-6
ATSDRDVDNEQF TRBJ2-1 TRBV15
ASSDLGQGPYEQY TRBJ2-7 TRBV6-1
ASSSQGVPGNTIY TRBJ1-3 TRBV12-3/TRBV12-4
ASSLIGGSSGNTIY TRBJ1-3 TRBV3-1
AWTGSADTQY TRBJ2-3 TRBV30
SARESGAETQY TRBJ2-5 TRBV20-1
ASSRLRQGGTDTQY TRBJ2-3 TRBV12-3/TRBV12-4
ATSSGAGRDTQY TRBJ2-3 TRBV5-1